This T cell receptor beta chain was profiled in a study of cytomegalovirus exposure and HLA in healthy donors. 60 Vbeta and 13 Jbeta primers were used in PCR. Produced via immunoSEQ multiplex PCR; TCRdb's table is partial and in-frame only. The sample yields approximately 180,000 clones, roughly 79% seen once. This CDR3 spans 12 amino acids. The germline V gene encodes CDR1 SEHNR and CDR2 FQNEAQ (reference sequence). Trimming left V 5 bases short and J 3 bases short, with 8 bases between. Points from the study as a whole: Several of the most significant clusters were apparently associated with common viral pathogens in a later analysis.

Concerning this clone itself: The antigen is unknown.

The chain joins TRBV7-9 to TRBJ2-7; D gene ambiguous. The sequenced sample consisted of PBMCs. The clonotype was recovered from a male donor in good health and CMV-seronegative. CDR3 nucleotides: TGTGCCAGCAGCCCGCTTAGCTACGAGCAGTACTTC. Encoded protein: CASSPLSYEQYF.